The sequence of this T cell receptor beta chain was determined in a study of post-analysis software for immune sequencing data. Looking at the study overall: Relapsing-remitting, secondary progressive and progressive-relapsing multiple sclerosis were all included among the disease courses. Whole-study findings and limits: Elevated frequency relative to controls characterized 4 or 5 TRBV segments in patients, TRBV5-6, TRBV5-1 and TRBV20-1 among them.

The CDR3 is 14 residues long. Germline V gene sequence: CDR1 MNHNY, CDR2 SVGAGI (reference sequence). Trimming at V came to 5 bases and at J to 2 bases, leaving 1 base not matched to a gene. The authors incorporated unique molecular identifiers into the TCR beta cDNA libraries. The yield from roughly 1 to 10 million T cells was roughly 500,000 cDNA molecules in total. TCRdb passed the PCR reads through MiXCR, listing each CDR3 protein once. The data hold roughly 800,000 distinct CDR3 sequences, with under 60% observed a single time. This clonotype was seen a handful of times. As yet, its antigen is unknown.

This clonotype originated in a girl aged 10 to 17 with multiple sclerosis. The chain employs TRBV6-6 and TRBJ1-5; TRBD1 matches at 9 bases. Input material: blood. CDR3 sequence reads: CASSGQGRNQPQHF. CDR3 in DNA: TGTGCCAGCAGTGGACAGGGGCGCAATCAGCCCCAGCATTTT.